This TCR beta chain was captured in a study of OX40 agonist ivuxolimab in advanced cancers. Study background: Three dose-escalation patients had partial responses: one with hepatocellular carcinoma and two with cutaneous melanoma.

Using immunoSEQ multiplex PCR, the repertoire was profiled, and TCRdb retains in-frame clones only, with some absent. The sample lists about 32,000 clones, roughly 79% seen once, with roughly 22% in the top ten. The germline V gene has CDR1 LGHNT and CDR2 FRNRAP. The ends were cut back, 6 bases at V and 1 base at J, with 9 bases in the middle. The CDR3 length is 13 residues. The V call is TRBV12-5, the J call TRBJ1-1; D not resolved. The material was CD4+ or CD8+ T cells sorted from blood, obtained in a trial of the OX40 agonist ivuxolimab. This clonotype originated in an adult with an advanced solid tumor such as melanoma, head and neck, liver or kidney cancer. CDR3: CASGAGWNTEAFF. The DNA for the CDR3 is TGTGCTAGTGGCGCAGGTTGGAACACTGAAGCTTTCTTT.